One T cell receptor (beta chain) is described in this entry. Its specificity is unknown. MiXCR was run by TCRdb on the 5' RACE reads, yielding one entry per CDR3 protein. Seen here are 75,000 to 90,000 distinct CDR3 sequences, about 14% observed once, and the top ten hold 25% to 35%. The sample is drawn from a study of T-cell memory formation after mild COVID-19. Looked up from germline, CDR1 is SEHNR and CDR2 is FQNEAQ (reference sequence). The CDR3 length is 16 residues. The junction had 4 bases not matched to a gene; V was cut back by 1 base and J by 4 bases. Whole-study findings and limits: Memory from before infection featured some responding clones, which suggests cross-reactive memory joined.

Sample: PBMCs or a T cell subset sorted from them (not recorded which). This sequence joins TRBV7-9 and TRBJ2-7, with TRBD2 matching 13 bases. This clonotype was obtained from an adult woman who had mild COVID-19 (a few samples of this study predate the infection). Cell type and time point are not known. Written as DNA, the CDR3 is TGTGCCAGCAGCTTAGGGACTAGCGGGAGTAGGTACGAGCAGTACTTC. Amino acids: CASSLGTSGSRYEQYF.